This T cell receptor beta chain comes out of a study of response to subunit inactivated influenza vaccine. Findings of the study overall: Each seasonal influenza vaccination recruits few new T cells, the authors suggested.

This clonotype was found a few times. Its antigen is unidentified. Looked up from germline, CDR1 is DFQATT and CDR2 is SNEGSKA (reference sequence). The trim removed 4 bases at V and 9 bases at J, leaving 9 bases unmatched. The CDR3 totals 14 residues. TCRdb re-called the RT-PCR reads with MiXCR, one entry per CDR3 protein. The data contain 550,000 to 800,000 distinct CDR3 sequences, over 11% of them singletons. Sequencing used PBMCs from blood, obtained 14 days before vaccination. The clonotype comes from a man in his forties or fifties who received an inactivated influenza vaccine. The chain couples TRBV20-1 to TRBJ2-1; TRBD2 aligns across 10 bases. CDR3 loop: CSAKSGGELGEQFF. For the CDR3, the DNA is TGCAGTGCTAAAAGCGGGGGGGAACTCGGTGAGCAGTTCTTC.